This section outlines one TCR beta chain sequence together with its context. The germline CDR1 and CDR2 sequences are LGHNA and YNFKEQ. This CDR3 has 15 residues. Trimming removed 4 bases at V and 1 base at J, with 14 bases between. Described time point: patch test 1, 2 weeks after DPC sensitization. Treatment of the sample: therapeutic diphenylcyclopropenone sensitization with weekly scalp DPC. The data are from a study of human T cells and chemical hapten exposure. Original data processing: Per-sample TCR counts ranged from roughly 20,000 to 700,000, median 95,638. TCRdb re-derived calls from the RACE reads in MiXCR, one entry per CDR3 protein. In this record, the V and J calls reflect TCRdb's handling and not the investigators' own analysis. The top ten hold roughly 3.3% of the sample, which has about 70,000 distinct CDR3 sequences, 9.8% seen once.

Sequencing was performed on whole blood, taken in connection with sensitization to the hapten diphenylcyclopropenone (DPC). The TCR sequence derives from a woman aged 40 to 50 with alopecia areata. Some clones in this sample may be carry-over from other donors' samples. This chain links TRBV4-2 with TRBJ2-7; D may be TRBD2 (5 bases). The CDR3 sequence: CASSPADGVSYEQYF. The CDR3 DNA sequence: TGTGCCAGCAGCCCAGCAGACGGGGTTTCCTACGAGCAGTACTTC.